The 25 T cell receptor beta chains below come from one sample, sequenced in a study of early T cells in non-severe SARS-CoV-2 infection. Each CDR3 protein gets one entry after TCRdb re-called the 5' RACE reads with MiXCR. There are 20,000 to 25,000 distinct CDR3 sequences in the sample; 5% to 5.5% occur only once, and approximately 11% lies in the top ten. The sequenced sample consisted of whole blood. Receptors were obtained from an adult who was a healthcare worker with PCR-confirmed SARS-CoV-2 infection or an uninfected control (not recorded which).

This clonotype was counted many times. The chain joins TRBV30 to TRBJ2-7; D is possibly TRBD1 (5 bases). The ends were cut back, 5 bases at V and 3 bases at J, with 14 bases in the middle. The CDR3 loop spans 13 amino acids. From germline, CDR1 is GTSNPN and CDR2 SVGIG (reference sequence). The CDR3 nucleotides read TGTGCCTGGTCCGTAGGGGCCCACTACGAGCAGTACGTC. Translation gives CAWSVGAHYEQYV.

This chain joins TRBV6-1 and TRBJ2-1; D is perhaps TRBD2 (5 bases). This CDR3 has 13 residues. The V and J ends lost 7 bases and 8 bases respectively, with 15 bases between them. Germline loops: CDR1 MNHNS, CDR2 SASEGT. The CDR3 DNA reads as TGTGCCAGCATGCACACCCAGGAGGATGAGCAGTTCTTC. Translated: CASMHTQEDEQFF.

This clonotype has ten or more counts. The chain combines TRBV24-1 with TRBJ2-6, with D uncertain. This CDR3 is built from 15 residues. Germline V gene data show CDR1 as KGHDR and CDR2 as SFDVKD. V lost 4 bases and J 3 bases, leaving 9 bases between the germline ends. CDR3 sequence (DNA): TGTGCCACCAGTGAGTCCCTTGTTGGGGCCAACGTCCTGACTTTC. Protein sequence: CATSESLVGANVLTF.

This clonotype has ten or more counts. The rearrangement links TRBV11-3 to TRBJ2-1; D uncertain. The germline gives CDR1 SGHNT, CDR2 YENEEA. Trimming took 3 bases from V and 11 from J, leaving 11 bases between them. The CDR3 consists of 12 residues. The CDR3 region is CASSLVVQKQFF. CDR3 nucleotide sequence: TGTGCCAGCAGCTTGGTAGTCCAAAAGCAGTTCTTC.

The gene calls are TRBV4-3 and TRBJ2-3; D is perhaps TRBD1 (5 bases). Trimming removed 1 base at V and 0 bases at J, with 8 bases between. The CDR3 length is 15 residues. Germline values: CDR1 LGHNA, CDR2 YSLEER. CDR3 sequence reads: CASSQGGSSTDTQYF. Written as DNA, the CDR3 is TGCGCCAGCAGCCAAGGGGGCTCTAGCACAGATACGCAGTATTTT.

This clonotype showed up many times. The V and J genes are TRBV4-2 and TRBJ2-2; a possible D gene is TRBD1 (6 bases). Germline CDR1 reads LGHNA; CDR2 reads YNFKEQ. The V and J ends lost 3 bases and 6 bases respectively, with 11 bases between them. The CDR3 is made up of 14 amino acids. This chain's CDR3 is CASSQDSHSGELFF. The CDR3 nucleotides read TGTGCCAGCAGCCAGGACAGCCATTCCGGGGAGCTGTTTTTT.

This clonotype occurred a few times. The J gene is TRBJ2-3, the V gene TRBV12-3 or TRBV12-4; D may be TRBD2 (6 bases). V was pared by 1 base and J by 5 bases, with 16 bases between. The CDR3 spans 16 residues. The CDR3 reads CASSLGGLGGEDTQYF. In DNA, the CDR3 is TGTGCCAGCAGTTTAGGAGGGCTCGGGGGTGAAGATACGCAGTATTTT.

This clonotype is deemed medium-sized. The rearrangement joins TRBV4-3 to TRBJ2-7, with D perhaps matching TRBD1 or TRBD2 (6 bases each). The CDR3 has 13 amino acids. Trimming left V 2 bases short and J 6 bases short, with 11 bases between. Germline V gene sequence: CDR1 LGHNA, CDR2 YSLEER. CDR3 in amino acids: CASSQMRGAEQYF. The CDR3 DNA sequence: TGCGCCAGCAGCCAAATGAGGGGGGCCGAGCAGTACTTC.

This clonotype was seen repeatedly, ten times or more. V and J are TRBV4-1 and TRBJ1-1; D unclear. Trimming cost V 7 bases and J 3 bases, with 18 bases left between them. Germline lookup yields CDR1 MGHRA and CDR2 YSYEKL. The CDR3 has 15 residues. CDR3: CASTPWAGSDTEAFF. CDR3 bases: TGCGCCAGCACCCCGTGGGCGGGGTCGGACACTGAAGCTTTCTTT.

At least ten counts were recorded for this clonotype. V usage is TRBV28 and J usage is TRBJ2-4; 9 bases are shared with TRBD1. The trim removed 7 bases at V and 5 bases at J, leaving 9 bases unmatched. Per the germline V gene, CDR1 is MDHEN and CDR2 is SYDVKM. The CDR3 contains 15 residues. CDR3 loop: CASIEQGAPENIQYF. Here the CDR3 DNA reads TGTGCCAGCATTGAACAGGGGGCTCCCGAAAACATTCAGTACTTC.

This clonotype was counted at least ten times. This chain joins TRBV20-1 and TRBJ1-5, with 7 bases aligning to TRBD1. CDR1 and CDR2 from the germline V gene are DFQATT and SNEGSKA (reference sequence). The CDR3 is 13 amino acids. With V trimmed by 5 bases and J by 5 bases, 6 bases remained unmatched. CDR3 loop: CSAHRGVDQPQHF. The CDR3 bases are TGCAGTGCTCACAGGGGAGTCGATCAGCCCCAGCATTTT.

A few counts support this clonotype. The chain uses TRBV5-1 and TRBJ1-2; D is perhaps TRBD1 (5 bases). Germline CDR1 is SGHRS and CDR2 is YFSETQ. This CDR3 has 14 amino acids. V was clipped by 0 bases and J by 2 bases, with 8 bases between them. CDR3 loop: CASSLDQGNYGYTF. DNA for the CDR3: TGCGCCAGCAGCTTGGATCAGGGCAACTATGGCTACACCTTC.

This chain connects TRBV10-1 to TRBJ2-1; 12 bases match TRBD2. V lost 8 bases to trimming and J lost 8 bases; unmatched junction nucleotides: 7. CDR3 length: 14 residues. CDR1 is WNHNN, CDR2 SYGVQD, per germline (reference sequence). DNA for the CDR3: TGCGCCAGCGAGCCTAGCGGGAGGGTAGATGAGCAGTTCTTC. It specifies CASEPSGRVDEQFF.

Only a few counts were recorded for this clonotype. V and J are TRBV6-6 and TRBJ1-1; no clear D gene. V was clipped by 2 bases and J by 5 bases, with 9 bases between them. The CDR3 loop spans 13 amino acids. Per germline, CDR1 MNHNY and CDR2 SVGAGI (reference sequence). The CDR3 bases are TGTGCCAGCAGTTACGTAAAAGAGACTGAAGCTTTCTTT. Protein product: CASSYVKETEAFF.

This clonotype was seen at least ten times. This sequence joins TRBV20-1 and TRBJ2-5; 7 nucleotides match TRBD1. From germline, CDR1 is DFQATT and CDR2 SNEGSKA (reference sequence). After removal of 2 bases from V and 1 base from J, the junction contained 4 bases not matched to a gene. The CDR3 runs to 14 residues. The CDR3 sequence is CSARFPGGQETQYF. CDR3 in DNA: TGCAGTGCTAGATTTCCAGGGGGCCAAGAGACCCAGTACTTC.

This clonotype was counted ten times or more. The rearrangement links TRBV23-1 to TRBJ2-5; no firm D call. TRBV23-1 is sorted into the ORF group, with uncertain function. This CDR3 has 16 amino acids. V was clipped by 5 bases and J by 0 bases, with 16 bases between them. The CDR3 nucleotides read TGCGCCAGCAGTTTACGACGCTTACCCCACCAAGAGACCCAGTACTTC. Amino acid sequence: CASSLRRLPHQETQYF.

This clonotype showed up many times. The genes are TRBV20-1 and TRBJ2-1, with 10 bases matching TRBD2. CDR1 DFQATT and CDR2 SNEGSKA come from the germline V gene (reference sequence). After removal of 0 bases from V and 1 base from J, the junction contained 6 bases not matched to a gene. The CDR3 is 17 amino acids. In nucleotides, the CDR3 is TGCAGTGCTAGAGATCGAACTAGCGGGAAGTCCTACAATGAGCAGTTCTTC. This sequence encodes CSARDRTSGKSYNEQFF.

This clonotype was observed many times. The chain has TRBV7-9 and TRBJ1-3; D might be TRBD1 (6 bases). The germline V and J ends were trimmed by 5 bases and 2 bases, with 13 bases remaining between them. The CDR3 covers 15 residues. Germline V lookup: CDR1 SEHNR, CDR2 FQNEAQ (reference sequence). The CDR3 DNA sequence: TGTGCCAGCAGCGCGCACAGGGAACCTGGAAACACCATATATTTT. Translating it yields CASSAHREPGNTIYF.

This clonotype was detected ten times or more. CDR3 DNA: TGTGCCAGCAGCTTGGGGGGCACAGATACGCAGTATTTT. Translating it yields CASSLGGTDTQYF. J is TRBJ2-3 and V is TRBV5-8; D remains ambiguous. Germline lookup yields CDR1 SGHTS and CDR2 YDEGEE. V was trimmed by 0 bases and J by 1 base, leaving 3 bases between them. This CDR3 has 13 amino acids.

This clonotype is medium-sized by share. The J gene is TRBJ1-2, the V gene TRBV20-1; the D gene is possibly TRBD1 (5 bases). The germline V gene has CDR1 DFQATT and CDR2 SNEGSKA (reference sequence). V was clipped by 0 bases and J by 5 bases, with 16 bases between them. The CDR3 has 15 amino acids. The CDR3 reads CSARDREQASYGYTF. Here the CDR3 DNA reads TGCAGTGCTAGAGATAGGGAACAGGCCTCGTATGGCTACACCTTC.

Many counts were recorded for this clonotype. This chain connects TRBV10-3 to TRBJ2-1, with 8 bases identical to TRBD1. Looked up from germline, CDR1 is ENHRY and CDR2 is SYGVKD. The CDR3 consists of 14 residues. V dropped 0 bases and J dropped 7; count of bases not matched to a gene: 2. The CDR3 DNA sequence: TGTGCCATCAGTGAGTCCACAGGGGGTAATGAGCAGTTCTTC. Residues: CAISESTGGNEQFF.

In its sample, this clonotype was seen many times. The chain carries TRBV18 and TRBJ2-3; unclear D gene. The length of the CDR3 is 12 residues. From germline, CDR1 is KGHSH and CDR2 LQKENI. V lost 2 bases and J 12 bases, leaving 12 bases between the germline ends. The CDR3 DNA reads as TGTGCCAGCTCACCAGACGGACCGCATCAGTATTTT. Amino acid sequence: CASSPDGPHQYF.

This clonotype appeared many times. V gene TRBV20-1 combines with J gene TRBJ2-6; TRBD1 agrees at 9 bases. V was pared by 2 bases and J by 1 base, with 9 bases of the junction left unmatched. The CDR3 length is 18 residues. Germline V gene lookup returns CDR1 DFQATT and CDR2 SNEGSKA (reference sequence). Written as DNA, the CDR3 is TGCAGTGCTAGAAACCCGACAGGGGGAAGGTCTGGGGCCAACGTCCTGACTTTC. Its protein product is CSARNPTGGRSGANVLTF.

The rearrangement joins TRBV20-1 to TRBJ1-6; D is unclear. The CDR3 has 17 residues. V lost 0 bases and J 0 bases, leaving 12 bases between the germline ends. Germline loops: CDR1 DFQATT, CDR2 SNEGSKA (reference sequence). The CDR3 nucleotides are TGCAGTGCTAGAGATTCTTCTAAGAGCTCCTATAATTCACCCCTCCACTTT. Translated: CSARDSSKSSYNSPLHF.

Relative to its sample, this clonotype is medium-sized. In nucleotides, the CDR3 is TGCAGTGCTAGAGAATTGGAGGGGGCCTACGAGCAGTACTTC. This gives the protein CSARELEGAYEQYF. V usage is TRBV20-1 and J usage is TRBJ2-7, with D perhaps matching TRBD1 or TRBD2 (6 bases each). The germline V and J ends were trimmed by 0 bases and 2 bases, with 11 bases remaining between them. CDR1 and CDR2 (germline): DFQATT, SNEGSKA (reference sequence). The CDR3 contains 14 residues.